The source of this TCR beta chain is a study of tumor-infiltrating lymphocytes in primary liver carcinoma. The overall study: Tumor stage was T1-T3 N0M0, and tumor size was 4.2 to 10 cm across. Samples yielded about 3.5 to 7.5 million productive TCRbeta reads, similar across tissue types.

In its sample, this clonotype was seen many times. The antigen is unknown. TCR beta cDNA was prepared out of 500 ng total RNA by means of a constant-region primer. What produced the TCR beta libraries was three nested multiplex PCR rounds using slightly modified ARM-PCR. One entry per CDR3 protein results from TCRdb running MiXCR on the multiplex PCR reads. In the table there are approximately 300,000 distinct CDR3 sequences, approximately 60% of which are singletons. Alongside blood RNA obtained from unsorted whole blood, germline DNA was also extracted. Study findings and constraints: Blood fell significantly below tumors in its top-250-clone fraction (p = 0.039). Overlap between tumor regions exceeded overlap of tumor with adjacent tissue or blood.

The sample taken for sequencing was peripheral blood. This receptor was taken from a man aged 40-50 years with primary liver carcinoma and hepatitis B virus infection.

The CDR3 here is CASSQDGYNQPQHF. CDR3 sequence (DNA): TGTGCCAGCAGTCAGGACGGCTACAATCAGCCCCAGCATTTT. J is TRBJ1-5 and V is TRBV6-2 or TRBV6-3; D unresolved. Germline values: CDR1 MNHEY, CDR2 SVGEGT. This CDR3 contains 14 residues. The ends were cut back, 5 bases at V and 3 bases at J, with 11 bases in the middle.